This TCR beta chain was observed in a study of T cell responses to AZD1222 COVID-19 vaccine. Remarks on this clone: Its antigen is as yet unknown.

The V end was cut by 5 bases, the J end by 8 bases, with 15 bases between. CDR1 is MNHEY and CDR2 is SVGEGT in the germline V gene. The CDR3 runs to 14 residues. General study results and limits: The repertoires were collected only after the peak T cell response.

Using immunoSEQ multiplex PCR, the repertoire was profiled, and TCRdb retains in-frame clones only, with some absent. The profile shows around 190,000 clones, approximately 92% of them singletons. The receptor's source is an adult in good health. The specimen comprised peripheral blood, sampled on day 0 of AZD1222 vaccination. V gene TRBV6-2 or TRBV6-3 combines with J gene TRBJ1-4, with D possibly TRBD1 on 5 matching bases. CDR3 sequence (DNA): TGTGCCAGCAGTACCCCGGGACTGTCGGAAAAACTGTTTTTT. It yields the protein CASSTPGLSEKLFF.